These 14 T cell receptor beta chains originate from one sample sequenced in a study of graft-versus-host responses after intestinal transplantation. Sequencing used immunoSEQ multiplex PCR; TCRdb keeps in-frame clones, though not all of them. The table records 6,000 to 9,500 clones, almost 70% of them present only once. Lamina propria and intraepithelial lymphocytes were released by processing graft tissue. The sample consisted of ileum tissue, taken about 240 days after intestinal transplantation. These receptors all stem from a human patient who received an intestinal transplant, so some T cells may come from the graft donor.

The chain carries TRBV7-8 and TRBJ2-3, with 9 bases matching TRBD2. The CDR3 extends over 18 amino acids. V trimming: 5 bases; J trimming: 6 bases; junction bases outside the gene matches: 18. The germline CDR1 and CDR2 sequences are SGHVS and FQNEAQ. The CDR3 DNA is TGTGCCAGCAGCACTAGTACCGTCTCGTCTAGCGGGGTCGATACGCAGTATTTT. Its translation: CASSTSTVSSSGVDTQYF.

The sample holds a few counts of this clone. The genes are TRBV29-1 and TRBJ2-1; D remains unclear. This CDR3 comprises 15 residues. The V end was cut by 3 bases, the J end by 0 bases, with 12 bases between. Germline CDR1 SQVTM, CDR2 ANQGSEA. The CDR3 region is CSVEVGLSSYNEQFF. The CDR3 bases are TGCAGCGTTGAGGTCGGGTTAAGCTCCTACAATGAGCAGTTCTTC.

The gene calls are TRBV11-1 and TRBJ2-1; D is perhaps TRBD2 (7 bases). Germline V gene data show CDR1 as SGHAT and CDR2 as FQDESV (reference sequence). The CDR3 contains 16 residues. Trimming pared 5 bases from V and 3 bases from J, leaving 17 bases between. Written as DNA, the CDR3 is TGTGCCAGCAGCCCTCTACGGGGGGCCAGCTACAATGAGCAGTTCTTC. Its translation: CASSPLRGASYNEQFF. Filled out from reference TRBV11-1 and TRBJ2-1, the complete variable domain reads EAEVAQSPRYKITEKSQAVAFWCDPISGHATLYWYRQILGQGPELLVQFQDESVVDDSQLPKDRFSAERLKGVDSTLKIQPAELGDSAMYLCASSPLRGASYNEQFFGPGTRLTVL.

V is TRBV2 and J is TRBJ2-5, with 9 bases identical to TRBD2. The CDR3 consists of 15 residues. Germline lookup yields CDR1 SNHLY and CDR2 FYNNEI. V lost 6 bases to trimming and J lost 3 bases; unmatched junction nucleotides: 8. CDR3 coding DNA: TGTGCCAGCAGGGCTGCTGCGGGGGGGGAAGAGACCCAGTACTTC. It encodes CASRAAAGGEETQYF.

This chain joins TRBV18 and TRBJ1-2; TRBD1 matches 7 bases. There are 16 residues in the CDR3. V lost 6 bases and J lost 7; bases outside the gene matches: 17. CDR1 is KGHSH and CDR2 is LQKENI in the germline V gene. The CDR3 loop is CASSLGTETSKGGYTF. The CDR3, as DNA: TGTGCCAGCTCCCTCGGGACAGAGACTTCTAAGGGTGGCTACACCTTC.

CDR3 residues: CASSLSLTVYGYTF. CDR3 sequence (DNA): TGTGCCAGCAGTTTGAGCCTGACAGTTTATGGCTACACCTTC. The V and J genes are TRBV28 and TRBJ1-2; possible D gene TRBD1, 5 bases. This CDR3 contains 14 residues. With 3 bases removed from V and 5 bases from J, the gap between germline ends came to 13 bases. The germline V gene has CDR1 MDHEN and CDR2 SYDVKM.

The chain combines TRBV7-3 with TRBJ2-5; the D is unclear. This CDR3 is 13 amino acids long. In germline, CDR1 is SGHTA, CDR2 FQGTGA. Trimming took 0 bases from V and 5 from J, leaving 7 bases between them. In DNA, the CDR3 is TGTGCCAGCAGCTTAACCGTCTTGGAGACCCAGTACTTC. Translated, it gives CASSLTVLETQYF.

The chain joins TRBV7-2 to TRBJ2-2, with 8 bases identical to TRBD1. The CDR3 runs 17 residues. V shed 4 bases and J 5 bases; nucleotides not matched to a gene: 12. Germline CDR1 reads SGHTA; CDR2 reads FQGNSA. DNA of the CDR3: TGTGCCAGCAGCTGGAGGGGCGGACAGGGACGGACCGGGGAGCTGTTTTTT. Translation gives CASSWRGGQGRTGELFF.

This chain links TRBV10-3 with TRBJ1-4, with D possibly matching TRBD1 (5 bases). Germline CDR1 reads ENHRY; CDR2 reads SYGVKD. The CDR3 is made up of 14 amino acids. Trimming stripped 6 bases from V and 5 bases from J, with 13 bases between. The DNA of the CDR3 is TGTGCCATCAGCCCGGGACCGAGGAATGAAAAACTGTTTTTT. Amino acid sequence: CAISPGPRNEKLFF.

J is TRBJ2-3 and V is TRBV29-1; TRBD2 is a possible D gene (5 bases). In germline, CDR1 is SQVTM, CDR2 ANQGSEA. Trimming took off 3 bases at V and 0 bases at J, with 16 bases between the two ends. The CDR3 covers 16 residues. CDR3 in amino acids: CSVESLDWRSTDTQYF. The CDR3 DNA reads TGCAGCGTTGAGTCTTTGGACTGGAGAAGCACAGATACGCAGTATTTT.

The rearrangement joins TRBV6-5 to TRBJ2-7, with TRBD1 matching 11 bases. Germline V gene sequence: CDR1 MNHEY, CDR2 SVGAGI. The length of the CDR3 is 16 residues. V lost 4 bases, J lost 3 bases, and 8 bases stayed unmatched. Written as DNA, the CDR3 is TGTGCCAGCAGTTTTCATTCCGGGACAGGGGGCTACGAGCAGTACTTC. This sequence encodes CASSFHSGTGGYEQYF.

This rearrangement joins TRBV6-1 to TRBJ2-5; TRBD2 aligns across 9 bases. Looked up from germline, CDR1 is MNHNS and CDR2 is SASEGT. V dropped 6 bases and J dropped 1; count of bases not matched to a gene: 3. The CDR3 spans 14 residues. The CDR3 sequence: CASSISGGQETQYF. CDR3 DNA: TGTGCCAGCAGCATTAGCGGGGGCCAAGAGACCCAGTACTTC.

This clone has only a few counts. The J gene is TRBJ1-1, the V gene TRBV4-1; D is unclear. In germline, CDR1 is MGHRA, CDR2 YSYEKL. The V end was cut by 5 bases, the J end by 8 bases, with 12 bases between. CDR3 length equals 12 residues. DNA of the CDR3: TGCGCCAGCAGCGACGGGGTTACCGAAGCTTTCTTT. Its translation: CASSDGVTEAFF.

Concerning this clone itself: Different DNA sequences within this sample yield the same CDR3. V is TRBV5-4 and J is TRBJ2-5; possible D gene TRBD1, 6 bases. There are 14 residues in the CDR3. The germline CDR1 and CDR2 sequences are SGHNT and YYREEE (reference sequence). V was cut by 4 bases and J by 1 base, with 11 bases left in between. CDR3 amino acids: CASSPGQPQETQYF. CDR3 sequence (DNA): TGTGCCAGCAGCCCTGGACAGCCCCAAGAGACCCAGTACTTC.